This paragraph reports one T cell receptor beta chain. These data are taken from a study of blood T cell repertoires in COVID-19. CDR1 is MDHEN, CDR2 SYDVKM, per germline. CDR3 length equals 12 residues. With 5 bases clipped from V and 7 bases from J, the junction kept 4 bases outside the gene matches. Some clones are missing from TCRdb's copy, which holds only in-frame ones; the method was immunoSEQ multiplex PCR. The table records some 350,000 clones, approximately 92% of them present only once. Self-reported history from a screening survey and questionnaire set each donor's cohort. Recovery meant two consecutive negative NP/OP PCR tests, professional clearance, or resolved symptoms.

The receptor comes from a man between 18 and 29 years old who had recovered from COVID-19. The V gene is TRBV28, the J gene TRBJ1-2; 7 bases match TRBD1. The sequenced sample consisted of PBMCs or T cells enriched from blood (not recorded which). The CDR3 is CASSQRDSGYTF. The CDR3 coding sequence is TGTGCCAGCAGTCAACGGGACAGTGGCTACACCTTC.